This T cell receptor beta chain is from a study of blood T cell repertoires in COVID-19 (dated by TCRdb to the early 2020s). About the investigation overall: Samples from collaborators originated in the United States, Italy and Spain and spanned both the acute and convalescent phases of COVID-19. The material from the prospective study consisted of cDNA or gDNA derived from T cells, B-cell-depleted T cells, or PBMCs. The repertoires were released in a freely available public database meant as a resource for research on the immune response to SARS-CoV-2. The samples were drawn from the first 160 participants of the ongoing ImmuneRACE study and from under 1,500 subjects provided by 6 global collaborators. Deeply sampled blood TCRbeta repertoires from subjects exposed to, actively infected with, or recovered from COVID-19 were included in the dataset. Where available, HLA class I and class II types were obtained from metadata supplied by the sample provider rather than from assay-based typing. A de-identified subject ID, COVID-19 status, age in years and sex were almost always included in the sample metadata. Overall study outcomes, separate from this receptor: Clinical and demographic metadata were provided uncurated, with the amount varying by source and participant.

As encoded in the germline V gene, CDR1 is SNHLY while CDR2 is FYNNEI. Unmatched junction bases come to 13, with V trimmed by 4 bases and J by 6 bases. The CDR3 runs 16 amino acids, cysteine and phenylalanine included. The entry retains the CDR3 DNA only, 48 bases that are in frame from base 1. Collaborating institutions collected whole blood in K2EDTA tubes following their own protocols. For TCRbeta analysis, collaborator samples were shipped as frozen whole blood, as isolated PBMCs, or as DNA extracted from either sample type. This clone was seen only once. The antigen it binds to is not known. One base away there is no much larger clone; base qualities are not given. The immunoSEQ Assay, a bias-controlled multiplex PCR, was used to amplify TCRbeta CDR3 regions from genomic DNA. The study's processing was this. The number of nucleated cells in each sample was estimated from the amplification of reference gene primers within the assay. Sequence reads were collapsed and filtered to measure the absolute abundance of every unique TCRbeta CDR3 rearrangement. Productive Simpson clonality was computed per sample as the square root of Simpson's diversity index over productive rearrangements. TCRdb re-hosts the immuneACCESS table, in-frame sequences only. Its copies lack some clones; in the studies checked, an unresolved V gene accounts for under half of them, and the cause for the rest is not known. V, J and clone size are those of that table, while D and trimming were read from the DNA. This sample holds about 34,000 clones; 75% to 80% were observed only once. The ten largest clones add up to around 16% of the sample.

What was sequenced was peripheral blood. The sequence was collected from a human donor in a cohort sampled during active COVID-19. Recombination linked TRBV2 to TRBJ2-7, with 9 bases in between that match TRBD2. The CDR3: CASSGVGGRAPPEQYF. The DNA reads TGTGCCAGCAGTGGCGTCGGCGGGAGGGCCCCGCCCGAGCAGTACTTC.